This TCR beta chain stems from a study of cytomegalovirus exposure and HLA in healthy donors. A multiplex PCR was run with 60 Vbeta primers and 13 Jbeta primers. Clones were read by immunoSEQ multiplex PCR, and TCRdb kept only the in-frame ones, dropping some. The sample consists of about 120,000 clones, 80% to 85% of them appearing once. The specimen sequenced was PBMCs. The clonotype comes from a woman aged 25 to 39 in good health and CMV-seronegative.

The CDR3 reads CASSLAGDNQPQHF. The CDR3 nucleotides read TGTGCCAGCAGCTTAGCCGGGGATAATCAGCCCCAGCATTTT. The V and J genes are TRBV7-8 and TRBJ1-5; D ambiguous. V lost 0 bases and J lost 4, with 7 bases in between. Per germline, CDR1 SGHVS and CDR2 FQNEAQ. The CDR3 runs to 14 residues.